The sequence of this T cell receptor beta chain was determined in a study of blood T cell repertoires in COVID-19. At the level of the study: Samples representing acute and convalescent COVID-19 were sourced from the United States, Italy and Spain. In each case, the material was cDNA or gDNA derived from T cells, B-cell-depleted T cells, or PBMCs.

The method was immunoSEQ multiplex PCR; TCRdb's version includes in-frame clones alone and lacks a portion of them. The sample records 40,000 to 55,000 clones, approximately 91% being singletons. The germline CDR1 and CDR2 sequences are SGHTA and FQGNSA. This CDR3 contains 14 residues. With V trimmed by 6 bases and J by 5 bases, 6 bases remained unmatched. Sample: peripheral blood. The rearrangement joins TRBV7-2 to TRBJ2-5; TRBD1 agrees at 10 bases. The TCR sequence derives from a human donor in a cohort sampled during active COVID-19. CDR3 sequence (DNA): TGTGCCAGCAGTCTGGGACAGGGGTGGGAGACCCAGTACTTC. This encodes CASSLGQGWETQYF. Based on the CDR3 plus reference TRBV7-2 and TRBJ2-5, the full variable domain is GAGVSQSPSNKVTEKGKDVELRCDPISGHTALYWYRQSLGQGLEFLIYFQGNSAPDKSGLPSDRFSAERTGGSVSTLTIQRTQQEDSAVYLCASSLGQGWETQYFGPGTRLLVL.